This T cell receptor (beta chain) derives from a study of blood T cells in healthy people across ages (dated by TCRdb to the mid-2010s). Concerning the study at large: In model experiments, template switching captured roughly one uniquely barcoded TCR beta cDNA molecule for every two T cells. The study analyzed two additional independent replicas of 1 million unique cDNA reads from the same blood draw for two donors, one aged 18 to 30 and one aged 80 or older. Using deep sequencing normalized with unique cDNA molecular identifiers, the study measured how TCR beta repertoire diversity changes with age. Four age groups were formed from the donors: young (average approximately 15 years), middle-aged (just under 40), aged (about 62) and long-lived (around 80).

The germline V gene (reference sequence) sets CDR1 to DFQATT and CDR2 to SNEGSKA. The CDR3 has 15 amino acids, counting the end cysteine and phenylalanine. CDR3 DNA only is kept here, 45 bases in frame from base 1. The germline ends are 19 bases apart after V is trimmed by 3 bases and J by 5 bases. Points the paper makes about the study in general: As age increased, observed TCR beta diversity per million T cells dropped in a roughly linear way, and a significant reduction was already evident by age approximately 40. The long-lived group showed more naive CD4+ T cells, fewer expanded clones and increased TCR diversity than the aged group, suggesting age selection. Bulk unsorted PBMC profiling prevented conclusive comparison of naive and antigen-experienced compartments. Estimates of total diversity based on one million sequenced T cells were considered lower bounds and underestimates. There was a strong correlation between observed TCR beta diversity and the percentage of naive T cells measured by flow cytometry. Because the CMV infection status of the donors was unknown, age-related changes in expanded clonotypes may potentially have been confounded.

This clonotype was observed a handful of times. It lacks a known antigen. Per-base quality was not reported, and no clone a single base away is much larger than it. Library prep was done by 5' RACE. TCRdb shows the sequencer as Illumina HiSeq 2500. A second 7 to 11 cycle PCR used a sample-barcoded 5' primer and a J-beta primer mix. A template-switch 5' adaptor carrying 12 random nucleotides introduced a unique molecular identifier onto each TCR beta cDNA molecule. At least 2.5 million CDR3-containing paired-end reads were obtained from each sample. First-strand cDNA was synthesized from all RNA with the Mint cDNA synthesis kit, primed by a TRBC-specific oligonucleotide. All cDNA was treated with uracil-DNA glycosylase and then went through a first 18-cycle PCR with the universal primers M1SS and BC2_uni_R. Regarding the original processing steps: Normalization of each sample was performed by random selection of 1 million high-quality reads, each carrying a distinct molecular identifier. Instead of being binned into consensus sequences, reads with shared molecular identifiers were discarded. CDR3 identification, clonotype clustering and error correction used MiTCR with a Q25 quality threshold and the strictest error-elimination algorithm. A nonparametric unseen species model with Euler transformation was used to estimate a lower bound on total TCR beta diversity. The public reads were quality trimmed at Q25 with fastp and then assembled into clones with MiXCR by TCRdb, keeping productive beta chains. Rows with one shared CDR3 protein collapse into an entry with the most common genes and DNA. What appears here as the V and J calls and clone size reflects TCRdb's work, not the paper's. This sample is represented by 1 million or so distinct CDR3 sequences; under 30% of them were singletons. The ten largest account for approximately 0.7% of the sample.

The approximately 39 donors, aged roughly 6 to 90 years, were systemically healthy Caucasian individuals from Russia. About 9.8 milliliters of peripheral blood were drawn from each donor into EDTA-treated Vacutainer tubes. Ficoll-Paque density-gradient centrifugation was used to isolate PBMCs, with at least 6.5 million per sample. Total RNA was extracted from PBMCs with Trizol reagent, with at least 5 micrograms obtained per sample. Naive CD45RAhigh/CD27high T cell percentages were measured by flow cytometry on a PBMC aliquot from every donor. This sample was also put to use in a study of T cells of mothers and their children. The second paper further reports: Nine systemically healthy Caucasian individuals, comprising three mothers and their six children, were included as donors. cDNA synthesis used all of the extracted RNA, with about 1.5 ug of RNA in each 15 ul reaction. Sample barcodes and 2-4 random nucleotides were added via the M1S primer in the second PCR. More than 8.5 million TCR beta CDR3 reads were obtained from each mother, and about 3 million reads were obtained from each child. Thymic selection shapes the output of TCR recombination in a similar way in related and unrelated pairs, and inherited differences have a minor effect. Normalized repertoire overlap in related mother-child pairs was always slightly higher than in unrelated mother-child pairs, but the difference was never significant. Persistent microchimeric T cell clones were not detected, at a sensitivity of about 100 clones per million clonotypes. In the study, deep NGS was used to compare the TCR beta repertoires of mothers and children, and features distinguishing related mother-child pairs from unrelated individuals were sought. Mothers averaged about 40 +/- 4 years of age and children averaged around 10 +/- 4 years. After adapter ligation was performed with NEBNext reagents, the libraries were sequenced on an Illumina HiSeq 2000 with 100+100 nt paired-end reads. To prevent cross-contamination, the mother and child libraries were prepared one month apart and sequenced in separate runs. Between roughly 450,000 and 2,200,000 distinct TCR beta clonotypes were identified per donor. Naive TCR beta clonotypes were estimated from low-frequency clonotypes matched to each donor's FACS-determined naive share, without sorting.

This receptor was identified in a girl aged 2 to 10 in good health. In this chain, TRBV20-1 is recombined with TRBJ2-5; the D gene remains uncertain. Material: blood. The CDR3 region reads CSASRAATTRETQYF. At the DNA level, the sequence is TGCAGTGCTAGCCGGGCGGCCACAACGAGGGAGACCCAGTACTTC.